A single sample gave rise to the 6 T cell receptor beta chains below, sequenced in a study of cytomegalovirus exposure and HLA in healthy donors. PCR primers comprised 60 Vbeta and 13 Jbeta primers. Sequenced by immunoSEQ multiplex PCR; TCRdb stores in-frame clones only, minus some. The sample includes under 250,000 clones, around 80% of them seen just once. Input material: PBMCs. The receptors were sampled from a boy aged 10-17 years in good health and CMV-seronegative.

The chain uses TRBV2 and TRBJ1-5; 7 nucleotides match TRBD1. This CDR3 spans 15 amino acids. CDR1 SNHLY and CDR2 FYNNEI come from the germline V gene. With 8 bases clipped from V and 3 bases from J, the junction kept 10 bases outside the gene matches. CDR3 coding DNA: TGTGCCAGCGGTGTATCCGGGACAGACAATCAGCCCCAGCATTTT. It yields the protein CASGVSGTDNQPQHF.

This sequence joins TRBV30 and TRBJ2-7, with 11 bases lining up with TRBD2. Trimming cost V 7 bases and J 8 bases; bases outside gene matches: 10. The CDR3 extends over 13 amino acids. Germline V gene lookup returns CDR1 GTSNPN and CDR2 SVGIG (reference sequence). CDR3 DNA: TGTGCCTTCAATGTAGCGGGAGGGGGGCAGCAGTACTTC. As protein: CAFNVAGGGQQYF.

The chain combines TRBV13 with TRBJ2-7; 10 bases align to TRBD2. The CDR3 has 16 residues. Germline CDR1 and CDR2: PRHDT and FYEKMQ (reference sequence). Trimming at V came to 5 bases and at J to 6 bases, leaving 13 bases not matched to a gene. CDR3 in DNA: TGTGCCAGCAGCATAGACTCCAGCGGGAGGGCCTGCGAGCAGTACTTC. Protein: CASSIDSSGRACEQYF.

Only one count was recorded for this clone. The CDR3 sequence: CASSPTGMGGKANYEQYF. The CDR3 nucleotides read TGTGCCAGCAGCCCCACAGGGATGGGGGGGAAAGCAAACTACGAGCAGTACTTC. The chain has TRBV9 and TRBJ2-7; D may be TRBD2 (7 bases). With 4 bases removed from V and 3 bases from J, the gap between germline ends came to 26 bases. Germline loops: CDR1 SGDLS, CDR2 YYNGEE. CDR3 length: 18 amino acids. The full variable domain, completed using reference TRBV9 and TRBJ2-7, is DSGVTQTPKHLITATGQRVTLRCSPRSGDLSVYWYQQSLDQGLQFLIQYYNGEERAKGNILERFSAQQFPDLHSELNLSSLELGDSALYFCASSPTGMGGKANYEQYFGPGTRLTVT.

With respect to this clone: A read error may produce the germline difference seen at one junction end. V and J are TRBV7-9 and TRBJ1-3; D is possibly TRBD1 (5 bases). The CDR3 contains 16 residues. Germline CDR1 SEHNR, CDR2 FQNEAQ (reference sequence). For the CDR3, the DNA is TGTGCTAGCACCATCCCCGGAGGGGTTTTTGGAAACACCATATATTTT. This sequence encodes CASTIPGGVFGNTIYF.

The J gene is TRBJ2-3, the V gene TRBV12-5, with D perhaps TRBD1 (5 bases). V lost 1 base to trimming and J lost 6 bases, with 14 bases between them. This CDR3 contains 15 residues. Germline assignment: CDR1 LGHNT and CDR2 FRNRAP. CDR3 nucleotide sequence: TGTGCTAGTGGTTTGGAAGGGGTTTTTGGGGATACGCAGTATTTT. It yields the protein CASGLEGVFGDTQYF.